A single sample is the source of the 19 T cell receptor beta chains below, sequenced in a study of blood T cells in healthy people across ages. PCR was performed a second time for roughly 7 to 12 cycles using a sample-barcoded 5' primer and a J-beta primer mix. TCRdb recomputed calls from the 5' RACE reads with MiXCR, one row per CDR3 protein. The sample shows hundreds of thousands of distinct CDR3 sequences, roughly 48% of them seen only once. Sequenced sample: blood. These receptor sequences come from a man aged 25-40 years in good health.

This clonotype has a single count. The chain carries TRBV24-1 and TRBJ1-3; D not certain. The V gene's germline CDR1 is KGHDR and CDR2 SFDVKD. Deletions cut 4 bases from V and 0 bases from J, with 12 bases between. This CDR3 is 16 amino acids long. The CDR3 loop reads CATSEGQAGSGNTIYF. CDR3 DNA sequence: TGTGCCACCAGTGAAGGCCAGGCCGGCTCTGGAAACACCATATATTTT.

The chain employs TRBV6-6 and TRBJ2-7; D tentatively reads TRBD1 or TRBD2 (7 bases each). CDR1 and CDR2 from the germline V gene are MNHNY and SVGAGI (reference sequence). The CDR3 runs 15 residues. Trimming pared 5 bases from V and 1 base from J, leaving 15 bases between. Written as DNA, the CDR3 is TGTGCCAGCAGTGGTCGACAGGGAGGGTCCTACGAGCAGTACTTC. This encodes CASSGRQGGSYEQYF.

This clonotype came up a few times. This chain links TRBV3-1 with TRBJ2-1; 13 nucleotides match TRBD2. V gave up 4 bases and J gave up 7 bases; unmatched junction bases: 4. This CDR3 region has 15 residues. Germline V gives CDR1 LGHDT, CDR2 YNNKEL (reference sequence). The DNA for the CDR3 is TGTGCCAGCAGCCGGACTAGCGGGGGAGGGAATGAGCAGTTCTTC. Encoded protein: CASSRTSGGGNEQFF.

The chain employs TRBV4-1 and TRBJ1-2; D perhaps matches TRBD1 (6 bases). Germline V gene sequence: CDR1 MGHRA, CDR2 YSYEKL. This CDR3 contains 15 residues. The V end lost 1 base, the J end lost 6 bases, and 15 bases lay between the germline ends. The CDR3 DNA follows: TGCGCCAGCAGCCAAGTTCTCAGGGGAGGTGATGGCTACACCTTC. It encodes CASSQVLRGGDGYTF.

This chain joins TRBV10-3 and TRBJ2-7; TRBD2 might be the D (6 bases). V shed 3 bases and J shed 0 bases, with 12 bases lying between them. The CDR3 runs 15 residues. Germline-derived CDR1 and CDR2 are ENHRY and SYGVKD. In DNA form, the CDR3 reads TGTGCCATCAGTGATGGCGGGGAAAGCTCCTACGAGCAGTACTTC. As protein: CAISDGGESSYEQYF.

This chain connects TRBV20-1 to TRBJ1-2; 7 bases match TRBD1. The CDR3 is 11 amino acids. J was trimmed by 8 bases and V by 7 bases; bases with no gene match: 7. Germline loops: CDR1 DFQATT, CDR2 SNEGSKA (reference sequence). The CDR3 protein is CSVPTGWGYTF. The CDR3 bases are TGCAGTGTTCCGACAGGGTGGGGCTACACCTTC.

This clonotype was picked up a small number of times. The V and J genes are TRBV4-1 and TRBJ1-6; D is uncertain. V was pared by 1 base and J by 10 bases, with 11 bases between. Per germline, CDR1 MGHRA and CDR2 YSYEKL. The CDR3 contains 14 residues. The CDR3 region is CASSQGGGESPLHF. In nucleotides, the CDR3 is TGCGCCAGCAGCCAAGGGGGTGGAGAATCACCCCTCCACTTT.

In the case of this clonotype: It is unclear where the CDR3 begins or ends on the DNA, so no DNA is shown, and the CDR3 is as TCRdb lists it. V usage is TRBV6-2 or TRBV6-3 and J usage is TRBJ2-1. CDR1 and CDR2 from the germline V gene are MNHEY and SVGEGT. The CDR3 is 14 amino acids in total, end residues counted. This CDR3 reads CASSTSSYYNEQFF.

J is TRBJ1-1 and V is TRBV3-1; a weak D match, TRBD1 (5 bases). Per germline, CDR1 LGHDT and CDR2 YNNKEL (reference sequence). CDR3 length: 15 amino acids. Trimming stripped 6 bases from V and 0 bases from J, with 14 bases between. The CDR3: CASSQGSGVNTEAFF. The CDR3 DNA follows: TGTGCCAGCAGTCAGGGTTCGGGAGTGAACACTGAAGCTTTCTTT.

In its sample, this clonotype was seen a few times. The chain uses TRBV9 and TRBJ2-7; D gene ambiguous. Germline V gives CDR1 SGDLS, CDR2 YYNGEE. V gave up 0 bases and J gave up 2 bases, with 6 bases separating them. The length of the CDR3 is 13 residues. The CDR3 spells CASSVGKTYEQYF. As DNA, the CDR3 is TGTGCCAGCAGCGTAGGGAAGACCTACGAGCAGTACTTC.

This clonotype was observed a handful of times. The chain carries TRBV6-2 or TRBV6-3 and TRBJ1-2; no definite D call. The CDR3 consists of 14 residues. The V gene lost 5 bases and the J gene lost 4 bases, with 14 bases spanning the gap. From germline, CDR1 is MNHEY and CDR2 SVGEGT. CDR3 sequence: CASSMDGVVYGYTF. The CDR3 nucleotides are TGTGCCAGCAGTATGGATGGGGTCGTCTATGGCTACACCTTC.

The chain joins TRBV7-2 to TRBJ2-1; D possibly uses TRBD1 or TRBD2 (5 bases each). Trimming shortened V by 2 bases and J by 4 bases, and 18 bases separated the two germline ends. CDR3 length: 17 residues. Germline-derived CDR1 and CDR2 are SGHTA and FQGNSA. The CDR3 reads CASSLLSGTGIYNEQFF. The CDR3 nucleotides are TGTGCCAGCAGCTTATTATCCGGGACGGGGATATACAATGAGCAGTTCTTC.

This clonotype occurred a few times. The chain has TRBV3-1 and TRBJ2-3; TRBD2 is a possible D gene (6 bases). Germline CDR1 and CDR2: LGHDT and YNNKEL (reference sequence). Trimming cost V 5 bases and J 4 bases, with 16 bases left between them. The CDR3 has 15 residues. The CDR3 DNA reads as TGTGCCAGCAGCTTGAGCGGGTCGATCGCAGATACGCAGTATTTT. It specifies CASSLSGSIADTQYF.

Written as DNA, the CDR3 is TGTGCCAGCAGAGGGACAGTTGCGTACGAGCAGTACTTC. This codes for CASRGTVAYEQYF. The chain employs TRBV6-6 and TRBJ2-7, with TRBD1 matching 7 bases. After removal of 6 bases from V and 4 bases from J, the junction contained 6 bases not matched to a gene. Germline V gene data show CDR1 as MNHNY and CDR2 as SVGAGI (reference sequence). This CDR3 has 13 amino acids.

The rearrangement joins TRBV29-1 to TRBJ2-2, with 7 bases lining up with TRBD1. Germline V gene sequence: CDR1 SQVTM, CDR2 ANQGSEA. V lost 8 bases to trimming and J lost 1 base; unmatched junction nucleotides: 7. The CDR3 is 14 amino acids. The CDR3 here is CSLNGTENTGELFF. CDR3 DNA: TGCAGCCTCAACGGGACAGAGAACACCGGGGAGCTGTTTTTT.

The gene calls are TRBV20-1 and TRBJ2-3, with D uncertain. The CDR3 is made up of 15 amino acids. Germline CDR1 and CDR2: DFQATT and SNEGSKA (reference sequence). The V end was cut by 0 bases, the J end by 1 base, with 11 bases between. The CDR3 loop is CSARDPGRGTDTQYF. DNA of the CDR3: TGCAGTGCTAGAGACCCGGGCAGAGGCACAGATACGCAGTATTTT.

The chain employs TRBV15 and TRBJ1-1; D unclear. Per the germline V gene, CDR1 is LNHNV and CDR2 is YYDKDF (reference sequence). This CDR3 has 16 amino acids. Between the trimmed V and J ends, which lost 1 base and 0 bases, there was a span of 12 bases. The CDR3 reads CATSRGGAGMNTEAFF. As DNA, the CDR3 is TGTGCCACCAGCAGAGGAGGAGCGGGCATGAACACTGAAGCTTTCTTT.

The chain couples TRBV11-2 to TRBJ2-7; the D gene is possibly TRBD2 (6 bases). The CDR3 extends over 15 amino acids. With 8 bases removed from V and 1 base from J, the gap between germline ends came to 18 bases. The germline V gene encodes CDR1 SGHAT and CDR2 FQNNGV. The CDR3 here is CASQLGAGMSYEQYF. In nucleotides, the CDR3 is TGTGCCAGCCAGCTTGGGGCGGGGATGTCCTACGAGCAGTACTTC.

This clonotype has at least ten counts. The chain couples TRBV3-1 to TRBJ2-7; no clear D gene. This CDR3 spans 13 amino acids. Germline loops: CDR1 LGHDT, CDR2 YNNKEL (reference sequence). V lost 4 bases to trimming and J lost 6 bases, with 13 bases between them. Here the CDR3 reads CASSRARSLEQYF. CDR3 nucleotides: TGTGCCAGCAGCCGGGCTAGATCCCTCGAGCAGTACTTC.